Below, one T cell receptor beta chain is given with its context. Its cognate antigen is unknown. This specimen comes from a study of T cell responses to AZD1222 COVID-19 vaccine. Whole-study context: Pooled in the analysis were second doses at about 4 or about 12 weeks. Study outcomes and limitations: It should be noted that donors were predominantly white British and more often female, and clonal diversity was possibly underestimated.

Sequencing was performed with immunoSEQ multiplex PCR; in TCRdb, only in-frame clones are kept and a portion is missing. The sample has roughly 100,000 clones, roughly nine tenths seen once; the top ten hold more than 4.5%. CDR3 length: 13 amino acids. V lost 5 bases and J lost 5, with 9 bases in between. Germline V gives CDR1 LNHDA, CDR2 SQIVND (reference sequence). Source: peripheral blood, taken on day 0 of AZD1222 vaccination. V usage is TRBV19 and J usage is TRBJ2-2; D is perhaps TRBD1 (5 bases). This sequence originates from an adult in good health. The DNA for the CDR3 is TGTGCCAGTAGTGGGGCACCAACCGGGGAGCTGTTTTTT. Translating gives CASSGAPTGELFF.